The rows below give T cell receptor beta chains drawn from one sample of a study of metastatic and nonmetastatic thyroid tumors. TCRdb reanalyzed the PCR reads via MiXCR. Of thousands of clones in the sample, approximately 34% are singletons; the top ten hold 20% to 25%. The sample comprised tumor tissue. These receptors all come from a female donor with papillary thyroid cancer or a benign thyroid nodule (not recorded which). Some clones in this sample may be carry-over from other donors' samples. Both conserved end residues are part of each CDR3. A D gene is named only where the DNA matches it firmly. Size tells how often a clone was seen (once, few, many) or the class of an expanded clone, and some rows leave it out.

TRBJ2-7	TRBV30	many	.	CAWRLKRGQGVHEQYF	TGTGCCTGGAGACTAAAGCGGGGCCAGGGGGTCCACGAGCAGTACTTC
TRBJ1-1	TRBV6-1	few	TRBD1	CASSAGTGEGTEAFF	TGTGCCAGCAGTGCCGGGACAGGGGAGGGCACTGAAGCTTTCTTT
TRBJ2-2	TRBV11-1	.	TRBD1	CASSLLTGGMAGELFF	TGTGCCAGCAGCTTACTTACAGGGGGTATGGCCGGGGAGCTGTTTTTT
TRBJ1-2	TRBV28	.	.	CASSSTDGYTF	TGTGCCAGCAGTTCTACGGATGGCTACACCTTC
TRBJ1-5	TRBV5-5	.	.	CASIRAGLGLQSQHF	TGTGCCAGCATCCGAGCAGGGCTAGGTTTGCAGTCCCAGCATTTT
TRBJ1-5	TRBV20-1	medium-sized	TRBD1	CSARRDREVSNQPQHF	TGCAGTGCTAGACGCGACAGGGAGGTTAGCAATCAGCCCCAGCATTTT
TRBJ2-7	TRBV6-2/TRBV6-3	few	.	CASSYTLSVEQYF	TGTGCCAGCAGTTACACATTGAGTGTCGAGCAGTACTTC
TRBJ2-1	TRBV7-2	many	TRBD1	CASSRPPGTVYNEQFF	TGTGCCAGCAGCCGCCCACCCGGGACAGTGTACAATGAGCAGTTCTTC
TRBJ2-1	TRBV9	.	.	CASSKSSYNEQFF	TGTGCCAGCAGCAAGAGCTCCTACAATGAGCAGTTCTTC
TRBJ1-2	TRBV3-1	.	.	CASSPSGAVYTF	TGTGCCAGCAGCCCCTCAGGGGCTGTCTACACCTTC
TRBJ1-2	TRBV7-2	.	.	CASSPSEGVGYTF	TGTGCCAGCAGCCCCTCCGAGGGGGTCGGCTACACCTTC
TRBJ2-7	TRBV7-6	medium-sized	.	CASSLDLGPYEQYF	TGTGCCAGCAGCTTAGATCTGGGTCCCTACGAGCAGTACTTC
TRBJ1-1	TRBV12-3/TRBV12-4	medium-sized	.	CASSLRWGSTEAFF	TGTGCCAGCAGCCTCAGGTGGGGGAGTACTGAAGCTTTCTTT
TRBJ2-5	TRBV15	few	.	CANSRDRRETQYF	TGTGCAAACAGCAGAGATCGACGGGAGACCCAGTACTTC
TRBJ2-3	TRBV6-2/TRBV6-3	few	TRBD2	CASSYTSGSTDTQYF	TGTGCCAGCAGTTACACTAGCGGGAGCACAGATACGCAGTATTTT
TRBJ2-7	TRBV7-2	.	.	CASSLGYGRGDEQYF	TGTGCCAGCAGCTTAGGTTATGGGAGAGGCGACGAGCAGTACTTC
TRBJ2-7	TRBV4-3	.	.	CASSQGRVSYEQYF	TGCGCCAGCAGCCAAGGACGCGTCTCCTACGAGCAGTACTTC
TRBJ2-3	TRBV6-1	.	TRBD2	CASRPRSGEDTQYF	TGTGCCAGCAGGCCGAGGAGCGGGGAAGATACGCAGTATTTT
TRBJ2-1	TRBV20-1	large	.	CSASNDLVSYNEQFF	TGCAGTGCTTCCAATGACCTAGTCTCCTACAATGAGCAGTTCTTC
TRBJ1-5	TRBV6-1	few	.	CASSSNAYNQPPHF	TGTGCCAGCAGTTCCAATGCCTACAATCAGCCACCGCATTTT
TRBJ1-1	TRBV30	.	.	CAWSVGGFTEAFF	TGTGCCTGGAGTGTGGGTGGGTTCACTGAAGCTTTCTTT
TRBJ1-3	TRBV12-3/TRBV12-4	few	.	CASSLAGRGSGNTIYF	TGTGCCAGCAGTTTAGCCGGACGCGGATCTGGAAACACCATATATTTT
TRBJ2-7	TRBV6-5	medium-sized	.	CASSYSTGTFYEQYF	TGTGCCAGCAGTTACTCTACCGGGACATTCTACGAGCAGTACTTC
TRBJ2-2	TRBV6-1	few	.	CASNEGNGELFF	TGTGCCAGCAACGAAGGGAACGGGGAGCTGTTTTTT
TRBJ2-7	TRBV5-1	.	TRBD1	CASSFRWDSRDEQYF	TGCGCCAGCAGCTTTCGATGGGACAGTAGGGACGAGCAGTACTTC
TRBJ1-5	TRBV6-1	few	TRBD1	CASSAQGAGKQPQHF	TGTGCCAGCAGTGCGCAGGGGGCTGGAAAGCAGCCCCAGCATTTT
TRBJ1-3	TRBV6-1	few	.	CASRPGGLENTVYF	TGTGCCAGCAGGCCTGGTGGTTTGGAAAACACCGTATATTTT
TRBJ2-2	TRBV2	.	.	CASMGERGELFF	TGTGCCAGCATGGGGGAGAGGGGGGAGCTGTTTTTT
TRBJ1-3	TRBV4-2	.	TRBD1	CASSGDSPRAGNTIYF	TGTGCCAGCAGTGGGGACAGCCCGAGGGCTGGAAACACCATATATTTT
TRBJ1-5	TRBV28	few	.	CASHVGLWGENQPQHF	TGTGCCAGCCACGTGGGGCTCTGGGGGGAAAATCAGCCCCAGCATTTT
TRBJ1-2	TRBV6-1	medium-sized	.	CASSEGWGSPNYGYTF	TGTGCCAGCAGTGAAGGATGGGGCAGTCCTAACTATGGCTACACCTTC
TRBJ2-7	TRBV27	few	.	CASSLRGTYYEQYF	TGTGCCAGCAGTTTGCGAGGGACTTACTACGAGCAGTACTTC
TRBJ2-6	TRBV19	few	.	CASSSGAGANVLTF	TGTGCCAGTAGCTCAGGGGCTGGGGCCAACGTCCTGACTTTC
TRBJ1-6	TRBV20-1	.	TRBD1	CSARTGSNSPLHF	TGCAGTGCTAGGACAGGGAGTAATTCACCCCTCCACTTT
TRBJ2-1	TRBV6-1	.	TRBD2	CASSGAGDYNEQFF	TGTGCCAGCAGTGGAGCGGGAGACTACAATGAGCAGTTCTTC
TRBJ2-7	TRBV5-8	.	.	CASSLVGAGEQYF	TGTGCCAGCAGCTTGGTGGGGGCTGGTGAGCAGTACTTC
TRBJ2-1	TRBV11-1	once	TRBD2	CASSLVSGLAEEQFF	TGTGCCAGCAGCTTAGTATCGGGACTAGCGGAAGAGCAGTTCTTC
TRBJ2-3	TRBV3-1	medium-sized	.	CASSHDMTGQGAQYF	TGTGCCAGCAGCCATGATATGACGGGGCAAGGTGCGCAGTATTTT
TRBJ2-1	TRBV12-3/TRBV12-4	.	.	CASSFVGGHNEQFF	TGTGCCAGCAGCTTCGTGGGAGGCCACAATGAGCAGTTCTTC
TRBJ2-3	TRBV9	once	.	CASSVAGFNADTQYF	TGTGCCAGCAGCGTAGCAGGGTTTAATGCAGATACGCAGTATTTT
TRBJ1-4	TRBV10-3	.	.	CAIREGHQGNEKLFF	TGTGCCATCAGGGAGGGACATCAGGGGAATGAAAAACTGTTTTTT
TRBJ2-7	TRBV2	.	TRBD1	CASSPPTGLVYEQYF	TGTGCCAGCTCTCCCCCGACAGGGTTGGTTTACGAGCAGTACTTC
TRBJ2-5	TRBV7-9	.	.	CASSFPQVPRLDTQYF	TGTGCCAGCAGCTTCCCGCAGGTACCACGATTGGATACCCAGTACTTC
TRBJ2-2	TRBV7-2	few	.	CASSDARAGELFF	TGTGCCAGCAGCGACGCACGAGCCGGGGAGCTGTTTTTT
TRBJ1-1	TRBV6-4	few	.	CASSHGGEGTESFF	TGTGCCAGCAGTCACGGGGGGGAAGGCACTGAATCTTTCTTT
TRBJ1-4	TRBV9	many	.	CASSAGWAPEKLFF	TGTGCCAGCAGCGCAGGGTGGGCACCTGAAAAACTGTTTTTT
TRBJ1-3	TRBV19	.	.	CASSIAVTSGNTIYF	TGTGCCAGTAGTATCGCCGTTACTTCTGGAAACACCATATATTTT
TRBJ2-5	TRBV7-3	.	.	CASSPNWGETQYF	TGTGCCAGCAGCCCCAACTGGGGTGAGACCCAGTACTTC
TRBJ1-6	TRBV30	once	.	CAWSVRAAGGNSPLHF	TGTGCCTGGAGTGTACGGGCGGCAGGAGGAAATTCACCCCTCCACTTT
TRBJ1-6	TRBV6-2/TRBV6-3	.	.	CASSYRAGGNSPLHF	TGTGCCAGCAGTTACAGGGCAGGAGGGAATTCACCCCTCCACTTT
TRBJ1-2	TRBV5-1	.	TRBD1	CASSDGQGALHGYTF	TGCGCCAGCAGCGACGGACAGGGGGCTTTACATGGCTACACCTTC
TRBJ1-5	TRBV6-2/TRBV6-3	.	.	CASSYGGGNQPQHF	TGTGCCAGCAGTTATGGGGGAGGCAATCAGCCCCAGCATTTT
TRBJ2-1	TRBV12-3/TRBV12-4	few	.	CASSQGGNSYNEQFF	TGTGCCAGCTCCCAAGGGGGTAATTCCTACAATGAGCAGTTCTTC
TRBJ2-1	TRBV20-1	.	.	CSARDPVSRGRNEQFF	TGCAGTGCTAGAGATCCAGTTTCCCGGGGACGCAATGAGCAGTTCTTC